This T cell receptor (beta chain) was retrieved from a study of long-term antiretroviral therapy in people with HIV (dated by TCRdb to 2021 to 2024). Study-level background: The earliest samples were collected approximately a decade before the 2015 WHO recommendation for immediate ART, a period when ART was typically delayed until CD4 counts fell. A retrospective serial study tested whether ART initiation and durable HIV suppression were associated with changes in peripheral blood TRB repertoire composition and diversity. A total of under 250 cryopreserved PBMC samples came from 30 or so adults with confirmed HIV infection and were collected serially over a mean of about six years (range 1-12). Among the roughly 30 participants with HIV, roughly eleven were female. No cross-contamination during QIAcube processing was seen in test extractions of a monoclonal T-cell line run alongside roughly 35 polyclonal samples.

On this clone: Its antigen specificity is not known. Base qualities are missing; no much larger clone stands one base away.

CDR1 and CDR2 were assigned from the germline V gene as SNHLY and FYNNEI. The CDR3 goes from the cysteine to the phenylalanine over 14 residues. Of the read, only the CDR3 DNA is kept; its 42 bases are in frame from base 1. At the junction V is shortened by 5 bases and J by 8 bases; bases outside the gene matches: 3. Sequencing of the TRB variable region was done with the immunoSEQ hsTCRB v3.0 assay at survey level resolution. TRB sequencing targeted a depth of about 40,000-50,000 T-cell genomes per sample. An Illumina MiSeq with a v3 150-cycle kit was used to sequence the pooled TRB libraries. Under the source paper's analysis protocol: Repertoire analysis was run in R within a reproducible Nextflow workflow that covered QC, data transformation and analysis. LymphoSeq2, an R package for exploring AIRR-Seq data, was used to implement custom analyses. Several samples yielding fewer than 5000 total TRB sequences were excluded, leaving 150 to 200 analyzed HIV repertoires. Among the roughly 190 retained HIV repertoires, some 60 were collected before ART initiation and over 120 were collected after ART initiation. Repertoires were downsampled to 5000 TRB nucleotide sequences, with summary statistics averaged over 100 downsampling iterations. Only TRB sequences with CDR3 regions of at least seven amino acids were retained for analysis. Two measures captured diversity: a Shannon entropy-derived clonality score and the Gini coefficient. Repertoire networks linked the top 5000 CDR3 amino acid sequences whenever two sequences differed by an edit distance of one. For TRB CDR3 amino acid sequences, antigen specificity groups and MHC restriction were predicted with GLIPH2. Known CMV, EBV, HIV or tissue antigen associations were flagged by matching CDR3 amino acid sequences against VDJdb and McPAS-TCR. Pre-ART, post-ART and control groups were compared with Wilcoxon signed-rank tests and Holm-Bonferroni correction. In its TCRdb copy, this immuneACCESS table keeps in-frame sequences only and misses some clones. Where compared with another copy, unresolved V genes explain less than half of these, and the others have no known cause. V and J calls plus clone size are reproduced from that table; the DNA served to infer D and trimming. The sample table holds about 31,000 clones, of which 70% to 90% were seen once. The ten largest clonotypes hold roughly 3.5% of the sample.

Results and caveats for the whole study, not just this receptor: ART initiation was associated with a significant increase in TRB diversity, but diversity stayed significantly below transplant donor controls even after long-term ART. Expanded TRB clones identified before ART initiation dominated the repertoire across all time points, though the dominance fluctuated and decreased in many PLHIV after ART. The samples were dated from about 2003 to 2018, and the ART regimens that were used may be less effective than current ART regimens. Unsorted PBMC were profiled instead of sorted CD4+ and CD8+ T cells because pre-ART samples had limited cell numbers. Because PBMC availability was limited, only the TCR beta chain was sequenced, with no alpha chain pairing. HIV repertoires had narrower CDR3 length ranges than controls, and the network structure suggested an antigen-experienced repertoire that shifted only slightly toward naive after ART. No data were available on ART adherence, viral resistance or therapy changes, limiting inferences about post-ART repertoire changes.

Participants were included only if at least one PBMC sample before ART initiation and at least two post-ART samples were available. Treatment was received in the United States of America by all participants with HIV. Before DNA extraction, cryopreserved samples containing roughly 0.85-11 million PBMC were thawed and washed. At the time of the earliest PBMC sample, participants with HIV were aged between about 20 and 55 years. Per participant, PBMC samples came from 1-4 timepoints prior to ART initiation and 2-8 timepoints following ART initiation, for a median of 7 samples. For every participant, serial HIV viral load, CD4+ T-cell count, ART history and demographic data were obtained. Genomic DNA was extracted from unsorted PBMC with a Qiagen kit on a QIAcube, with processing performed in batches of 12 samples.

Here the chain combines TRBV2 and TRBJ1-4; 12 central nucleotides agree with TRBD1. The source material was unsorted PBMCs, sampled 0.8 years before starting antiretroviral therapy. The clonotype comes from a man between 18 and 35 years old with HIV. The nucleotide sequence is TGTGCCAGCAGTCGGGACAGGGGGCGGGAAAAACTGTTTTTT. This codes for CASSRDRGREKLFF.